This T cell receptor (beta chain) was found in a study of beta chain features in type 1 diabetes. This clone has a handful of counts. Antigen: not known. Germline assignment: CDR1 SNHLY and CDR2 FYNNEI. V shed 6 bases, J shed 5 bases, and the junction held 8 bases outside the gene matches. This CDR3 is 15 amino acids long. Expressed TCRB transcripts were sequenced because the isolated RNA had all been reverse transcribed beforehand. Sequencing of naive, central memory and regulatory T cell samples gave an average of around 3.8 million reads. Method: immunoSEQ multiplex PCR; TCRdb's copy keeps in-frame clones and lacks some. This repertoire shows some 230,000 clones, over 9.5% found once; its top ten account for under 0.035%. General study findings and limits: Naive, central memory and Treg TCRB repertoires appeared more alike in patients than in healthy donors. cDNA-based reads could over-represent cells with high TCR expression. There were fewer insertions and more deletions at the VDJ junctions of type 1 diabetes patients.

The receptor was isolated from a woman between 18 and 30 years old in good health. Sequenced: naive CD4+ T cells from blood. The V call is TRBV2, the J call TRBJ1-5, with TRBD1 matching over 9 bases. The CDR3 protein is CASRDDGQGYQPQHF. The DNA of the CDR3 is TGTGCCAGCAGAGATGACGGACAGGGGTATCAGCCCCAGCATTTT.